A single sample gave rise to the 5 T cell receptor beta chains below, sequenced in a study of blood T cell repertoires in COVID-19. The data were produced by immunoSEQ multiplex PCR, yet TCRdb's version contains in-frame clones alone and is incomplete. Among 200,000 to 300,000 clones listed, about nine tenths were seen once. Material for sequencing was PBMCs or T cells enriched from blood (not recorded which). The receptors derive from a woman under 40 with acute COVID-19.

This chain connects TRBV10-2 to TRBJ2-1, with 10 bases fitting TRBD1. Per the germline V gene, CDR1 is WSHSY and CDR2 is SAAADI. The CDR3 consists of 15 residues. V was pared by 4 bases and J by 9 bases, with 9 bases of the junction left unmatched. The CDR3 spells CASSARDRGGLEQFF. The CDR3 DNA reads as TGCGCCAGCAGTGCCCGGGACAGGGGAGGTCTTGAGCAGTTCTTC.

Only a few counts were recorded for this clone. This sequence joins TRBV28 and TRBJ1-5; D gene ambiguous. The germline CDR1 and CDR2 sequences are MDHEN and SYDVKM. V lost 2 bases to trimming and J lost 8 bases, with 7 bases between them. This CDR3 comprises 12 residues. The DNA of the CDR3 is TGTGCCAGCAGTTTACAGGTGGAGCCCCAGCATTTT. Its protein is CASSLQVEPQHF.

V is TRBV2 and J is TRBJ1-4, with D possibly matching TRBD1 (6 bases). The CDR3 loop spans 18 amino acids. V lost 8 bases and J lost 1, with 23 bases in between. CDR1 is SNHLY and CDR2 is FYNNEI in the germline V gene. This CDR3 is CASSSGTWGGGTNEKLFF. CDR3 nucleotides: TGTGCCAGCTCCTCCGGGACATGGGGCGGGGGAACTAATGAAAAACTGTTTTTT.

The gene calls are TRBV10-1 and TRBJ1-4; D call uncertain. This CDR3 contains 14 residues. Germline CDR1 WNHNN, CDR2 SYGVQD (reference sequence). V lost 2 bases and J lost 4, with 8 bases in between. CDR3 sequence: CASSETGGNEKLFF. The CDR3 DNA is TGCGCCAGCAGTGAGACGGGTGGTAATGAAAAACTGTTTTTT.

This chain uses TRBV5-1 with TRBJ1-4; a possible D gene is TRBD1 (5 bases). There are 14 residues in the CDR3. CDR1 and CDR2 from the germline V gene are SGHRS and YFSETQ. V was cut by 6 bases and J by 4 bases, with 13 bases left in between. Written as DNA, the CDR3 is TGCGCCAGCAACGGGCAGGGAATTAATGAAAAACTGTTTTTT. Encoded protein: CASNGQGINEKLFF.